The source of this TCR beta chain is a study of technical replicates of blood from a handful of donors. The V end lost 1 base, the J end lost 8 bases, and 6 bases lay between the germline ends. Germline loops: CDR1 LGHNT, CDR2 FRNRAP. This CDR3 region has 12 residues. Method: immunoSEQ multiplex PCR; TCRdb's copy keeps in-frame clones and lacks some. The sample has approximately 81,000 clones; 70% to 90% are singletons. This clone came up a few times. The J gene is TRBJ2-1, the V gene TRBV12-5; D remains ambiguous. The TCR sequence derives from a human donor in good health. Some clones in this sample may be carry-over from other donors' samples. Sequencing was done on a sample of PBMCs. The CDR3 sequence is CASGLGGYEQFF. The CDR3 nucleotides are TGTGCTAGTGGTTTGGGAGGATATGAGCAGTTCTTC.